These T cell receptor beta chains were read from a single sample in a study of identical twins. TCRdb reprocessed the 5' RACE reads via MiXCR and lists one record per CDR3 protein. The sample shows about 660,000 distinct CDR3 sequences, 8.6% of them seen only once. These records were also assigned to another study, of yellow fever vaccine responses in identical twins.

Sequences were obtained from PBMCs. These receptors all stem from a woman aged 18-30 years in good health. Each CDR3 is given with its conserved first and last residue. A D gene is named only where the DNA matches it firmly. A clone size is listed for some rows: how often the clone was seen (once, few, many), or a class if it is expanded.

V	J	D	size	DNA	CDR3
TRBV6-1	TRBJ2-1	TRBD1	.	TGTGCCAGCACCCTAAGGGGGACAGGGGGTTTCTACAATGAGCAGTTCTTC	CASTLRGTGGFYNEQFF
TRBV20-1	TRBJ2-7	TRBD1	.	TGCAGTGCTAGAGGGGTAGGGGGCAGCTACGAGCAGTACTTC	CSARGVGGSYEQYF
TRBV2	TRBJ1-1	.	.	TGTGCCAGCAGTGAAGCGCTTGGGGGGGATCACACTGAAGCTTTCTTT	CASSEALGGDHTEAFF
TRBV7-6	TRBJ2-7	TRBD2	.	TGTGCCAGCAGCTTAGCGGGGGGGAAAGGCTCCTACGAGCAGTACTTC	CASSLAGGKGSYEQYF
TRBV12-3/TRBV12-4	TRBJ2-5	TRBD2	.	TGTGCCAGCAGTCCCTCTGGGACTAGCGGGGGAAAGACCCAGTACTTC	CASSPSGTSGGKTQYF
TRBV5-1	TRBJ2-2	.	many	TGCGCCAGCAGCTTGGGACCGGAAACGAACACCGGGGAGCTGTTTTTT	CASSLGPETNTGELFF
TRBV20-1	TRBJ2-1	.	many	TGCAGTGCCAAAGCCCCACTCGCGAGCTCCTACAATGAGCAGTTCTTC	CSAKAPLASSYNEQFF
TRBV19	TRBJ1-1	.	.	TGTGCCAGTAGTAACTCACTGAGGGGCACTGAAGCTTTCTTT	CASSNSLRGTEAFF
TRBV23-1	TRBJ2-2	.	once	TGCGCCAGCAGTCAACACAGACAGGATTCGAACACCGGGGAGCTGTTTTTT	CASSQHRQDSNTGELFF
TRBV10-2	TRBJ2-2	TRBD1	few	TGCGCCAGCAGAACGACAGGGCAGACCGGGGAGCTGTTTTTT	CASRTTGQTGELFF
TRBV29-1	TRBJ2-1	TRBD1	few	TGCAGCGTTGTCCTTTTAGACAGGGGGTCGGATGAGCAGTTCTTC	CSVVLLDRGSDEQFF
TRBV30	TRBJ2-7	.	.	TGTGCCTGGAGTCCTTGGGAGGACGAGCAGTACTTC	CAWSPWEDEQYF
TRBV29-1	TRBJ2-6	.	.	TGCAGCGTTGAGTCCTCGACTGGGGCCAACGTCCTGACTTTC	CSVESSTGANVLTF
TRBV3-1	TRBJ2-7	.	few	TGTGCCAGCAGCCAAGGTGGAGTTTACGAGCAGTACTTC	CASSQGGVYEQYF
TRBV6-5	TRBJ2-7	.	many	TGTGCCAGCAGTTACCGGGACAAGACACACTACGAGCAGTACTTC	CASSYRDKTHYEQYF
TRBV6-2/TRBV6-3	TRBJ2-1	TRBD2	.	TGTGCCAGCAGTTACTCGGCTCCGGGGGGATTTGAGCATGAGCAGTTCTTC	CASSYSAPGGFEHEQFF
TRBV5-5	TRBJ2-7	TRBD1	many	TGTGCCAGCAGCGGACGACAGGGACCTGACGAGCAGTACTTC	CASSGRQGPDEQYF
TRBV6-5	TRBJ2-2	.	.	TGTGCCAGCAGTTACGAGGCAGGGGCCGGGGAGCTGTTTTTT	CASSYEAGAGELFF
TRBV4-2	TRBJ2-3	TRBD2	.	TGTGCCAGCAGCCAAGTCCTAGCGGGGGGGCCGGGCACAGATACGCAGTATTTT	CASSQVLAGGPGTDTQYF
TRBV7-2	TRBJ2-3	.	.	TGTGCCAGCAGAACTGGGGGGGGGCGCACAGATACGCAGTATTTT	CASRTGGGRTDTQYF
TRBV14	TRBJ2-1	TRBD1	.	TGTGCCAGCCAAGACAGGGGAAATGAGCAGTTCTTC	CASQDRGNEQFF
TRBV10-3	TRBJ2-3	.	.	TGTGCCATCAGTGAGTCGGGTGGGGGCGATACGCAGTATTTT	CAISESGGGDTQYF
TRBV9	TRBJ2-5	TRBD2	few	TGTGCCAGCAGCGTGGGACTATCACAAGAGACCCAGTACTTC	CASSVGLSQETQYF
TRBV20-1	TRBJ2-5	.	few	TGCAGTGCTAGCAGGGTCATTTCTGAGACCCAGTACTTC	CSASRVISETQYF
TRBV7-6	TRBJ2-1	.	.	TGTGCCAGCAGCCCTGACTGGTCCCCCTACAATGAGCAGTTCTTC	CASSPDWSPYNEQFF
TRBV12-3/TRBV12-4	TRBJ2-7	.	.	TGTGCCAGCAGCCCTCCGGGACACACTAAGGAGCAGTACTTC	CASSPPGHTKEQYF
TRBV4-1	TRBJ2-7	.	few	TGCGCCAGCAGCCAAGTTGCAGGGAGCTCCTACGAGCAGTACTTC	CASSQVAGSSYEQYF
TRBV5-1	TRBJ2-5	TRBD1	few	TGCGCCAGCAGGAGGACAGGGTACAAGACCCAGTACTTC	CASRRTGYKTQYF
TRBV20-1	TRBJ2-7	TRBD2	.	TGCAGTGCTAGAGAAAGCGGGAGGGCCTACGAGCAGTACTTC	CSARESGRAYEQYF
TRBV5-5	TRBJ1-4	.	.	TGTGCCAGCAGCTTGGGACCATCCCCTAATGAAAAACTGTTTTTT	CASSLGPSPNEKLFF
TRBV29-1	TRBJ2-1	TRBD2	many	TGCAGCGTTGGACTAGCGGATCCTTACAATGAGCAGTTCTTC	CSVGLADPYNEQFF
TRBV20-1	TRBJ2-1	TRBD1	few	TGCAGTGCTAGAGCCCGGGACAGGGTCTACAATGAGCAGTTCTTC	CSARARDRVYNEQFF
TRBV10-3	TRBJ2-5	TRBD1	many	TGTGCCATCAGTCAGGGGGCCCAAGAGACCCAGTACTTC	CAISQGAQETQYF
TRBV20-1	TRBJ2-7	TRBD2	.	TGCAGTGCTAGAGGGCGGGGGGTCACCTACGAGCAGTACTTC	CSARGRGVTYEQYF
TRBV29-1	TRBJ2-7	TRBD2	few	TGCAGCGTACTAGCGGGGACCTCCTACGAGCAGTACTTC	CSVLAGTSYEQYF
TRBV12-3/TRBV12-4	TRBJ2-5	TRBD2	.	TGTGCCAGCAGTTTGGGCGGGACTACGAAACAAGAGACCCAGTACTTC	CASSLGGTTKQETQYF
TRBV11-2	TRBJ2-2	TRBD2	few	TGTGCCAGCAGCTTAGAGAGCGGGGGTTACACCGGGGAGCTGTTTTTT	CASSLESGGYTGELFF
TRBV7-9	TRBJ2-1	TRBD2	.	TGTGCCAGCGAACTAGCGGGAGCCTACAATGAGCAGTTCTTC	CASELAGAYNEQFF
TRBV6-5	TRBJ2-3	.	.	TGTGCCAGCAGTTACCCAAAAGGGAAGCCGACAGATACGCAGTATTTT	CASSYPKGKPTDTQYF
TRBV12-3/TRBV12-4	TRBJ2-3	TRBD2	many	TGTGCCAGCACGGGCCCGGGGGGAACAGATACGCAGTATTTT	CASTGPGGTDTQYF
TRBV7-9	TRBJ2-4	.	few	TGTGCCAGCAGCCCGTCCTCGGATGCCAAAAACATTCAGTACTTC	CASSPSSDAKNIQYF
TRBV20-1	TRBJ2-7	.	many	TGCAGTGCTAGAGATCCCCTTAGATTATCTAGCTCCTACGAGCAGTACTTC	CSARDPLRLSSSYEQYF
TRBV29-1	TRBJ2-1	.	.	TGCAGCGCCACAGGGTCAGGGCACCTTAGCTCCTACAATGAGCAGTTCTTC	CSATGSGHLSSYNEQFF
TRBV6-5	TRBJ1-6	.	.	.	CASSTSTGLDSPLHF
TRBV7-9	TRBJ2-5	TRBD2	.	TGTGCCACGGGACTAACCCAAGAGACCCAGTACTTC	CATGLTQETQYF
TRBV19	TRBJ2-4	.	.	TGTGCCAGTAGTGCCGGGACGGTAGCCAAAAACATTCAGTACTTC	CASSAGTVAKNIQYF
TRBV5-1	TRBJ1-4	TRBD1	few	TGCGCCAGCAGCTTGGCCGGACAGGGTACTAATGAAAAACTGTTTTTT	CASSLAGQGTNEKLFF
TRBV5-1	TRBJ2-1	.	many	TGCGCCAGCAGCTTGGCTCCCGGGCCCCACAATGAGCAGTTCTTC	CASSLAPGPHNEQFF
TRBV6-2/TRBV6-3	TRBJ2-7	TRBD2	.	TGTGCCAGCACCGAACGGAGTAGCGGGAGGGACTACGAGCAGTACTTC	CASTERSSGRDYEQYF
TRBV6-5	TRBJ2-1	TRBD1	few	TGTGCCAGCAGTTACTCGAGGACAGGTTACAATGAGCAGTTCTTC	CASSYSRTGYNEQFF
TRBV6-1	TRBJ2-4	.	many	TGTGCCAGCAGCCTGCGGTCCCTCAAGGACATTCAGTACTTC	CASSLRSLKDIQYF
TRBV11-2	TRBJ1-1	.	.	TGTGCCAGCACCCCTAGAGATAACACTGAAGCTTTCTTT	CASTPRDNTEAFF
TRBV27	TRBJ2-1	.	few	TGTGCCAGCACCTCCGGCCGACGGGAGCAGTTCTTC	CASTSGRREQFF
TRBV5-4	TRBJ2-3	.	.	TGTGCCAGCAGCTTGGTCCAACACACAGATACGCAGTATTTT	CASSLVQHTDTQYF
TRBV10-2	TRBJ1-1	.	.	TGCGCCAGCAGCCTCTGGGCCAAAGAAGCTTTCTTT	CASSLWAKEAFF
TRBV7-9	TRBJ2-1	TRBD1	many	TGTGCCAGCAGCGAACCGCGGACAGGGCACAATGAGCAGTTCTTC	CASSEPRTGHNEQFF
TRBV15	TRBJ2-7	.	.	TGTGCCACCAGCAGCGATTACGAGCAGTACTTC	CATSSDYEQYF
TRBV7-9	TRBJ1-1	.	few	TGTGCCAGCAGCCCCAAGGAGGGACGAACAACTGAAGCTTTCTTT	CASSPKEGRTTEAFF
TRBV18	TRBJ1-1	.	few	TGTGCCAGCTCACCTAGTAGTTCGGGCGCCACTGAAGCTTTCTTT	CASSPSSSGATEAFF
TRBV3-1	TRBJ1-1	TRBD1	.	TGTGCCAGCAGCCCCCGGCTTGGGACAGTGAACACTGAAGCTTTCTTT	CASSPRLGTVNTEAFF